The 28 T cell receptor beta chains below all came from one sample that was sequenced in a study of T cell responses to AZD1222 COVID-19 vaccine. Using immunoSEQ multiplex PCR, the repertoire was profiled, and TCRdb retains in-frame clones only, with some absent. The data show around 140,000 clones, roughly 90% seen once. The material sequenced was peripheral blood, taken 28 days after the second AZD1222 dose. The receptors come from an adult who received the AZD1222 COVID-19 vaccine.

The chain couples TRBV6-1 to TRBJ1-2, with D unclear. This CDR3 has 16 residues. The germline CDR1 and CDR2 sequences are MNHNS and SASEGT. V was trimmed by 1 base and J by 14 bases, leaving 26 bases between them. DNA for the CDR3: TGTGCCAGCAGTGAAGTCCACCGAACGGGGAGGGCTTCTCCTACCTTC. Translation: CASSEVHRTGRASPTF.

J is TRBJ2-7 and V is TRBV25-1, with D perhaps matching TRBD1 (5 bases). CDR3 length: 12 residues. Germline CDR1 and CDR2: MGHDK and SYGVNS. V dropped 6 bases and J dropped 4 bases, with 10 bases sitting between them. CDR3 sequence (DNA): TGTGCCAGCAGCAAAAAGGGGTACGAGCAGTACTTC. It encodes CASSKKGYEQYF.

The chain couples TRBV4-1 to TRBJ1-6, with D tentatively TRBD1 (5 bases). Trimming took 0 bases from V and 7 from J, leaving 13 bases between them. The CDR3 contains 16 residues. Germline V lookup: CDR1 MGHRA, CDR2 YSYEKL. Here the CDR3 reads CASSQERPGRNSPLHF. In nucleotides, the CDR3 is TGCGCCAGCAGCCAAGAGCGACCAGGGAGGAATTCACCCCTCCACTTT.

J is TRBJ1-2 and V is TRBV27, with a tentative D call TRBD1 (6 bases). Trimming left V 3 bases short and J 0 bases short, with 14 bases between. The CDR3 loop spans 16 amino acids. Looked up from germline, CDR1 is MNHEY and CDR2 is SMNVEV (reference sequence). CDR3: CASSLVSGAPNYGYTF. The CDR3 bases are TGTGCCAGCAGTTTGGTGTCGGGGGCTCCTAACTATGGCTACACCTTC.

The genes are TRBV5-1 and TRBJ1-5; 12 nucleotides match TRBD1. After removal of 4 bases from V and 4 bases from J, the junction contained 21 bases not matched to a gene. CDR3 size: 21 residues. Germline CDR1 SGHRS, CDR2 YFSETQ. CDR3: CASSPGTGTGGSLGLNQPQHF. CDR3 DNA sequence: TGCGCCAGCAGCCCCGGGACCGGGACAGGGGGCTCGTTAGGGTTAAATCAGCCCCAGCATTTT. The whole variable domain, remainder taken from reference TRBV5-1 and TRBJ1-5, is KAGVTQTPRYLIKTRGQQVTLSCSPISGHRSVSWYQQTPGQGLQFLFEYFSETQRNKGNFPGRFSGRQFSNSRSEMNVSTLELGDSALYLCASSPGTGTGGSLGLNQPQHFGDGTRLSIL.

The rearrangement joins TRBV10-3 to TRBJ1-1; D is undetermined. This CDR3 region has 13 residues. Trimming cost V 3 bases and J 0 bases, with 5 bases left between them. Germline V gene lookup returns CDR1 ENHRY and CDR2 SYGVKD. Here the CDR3 DNA reads TGTGCCATCAGTGAATACATGAACACTGAAGCTTTCTTT. As protein: CAISEYMNTEAFF.

CDR3 coding DNA: TGCGCCAGCAGCCTAGTACGGAGCAATGAGCAGTTCTTC. Its protein product is CASSLVRSNEQFF. J is TRBJ2-1 and V is TRBV4-1, with no clear D. Germline V gene data show CDR1 as MGHRA and CDR2 as YSYEKL. The ends were cut back, 4 bases at V and 6 bases at J, with 10 bases in the middle. The CDR3 consists of 13 residues.

The chain links TRBV7-3 to TRBJ2-7; D gene unclear. Germline lookup yields CDR1 SGHTA and CDR2 FQGTGA. The CDR3 extends over 16 amino acids. V was clipped by 0 bases and J by 6 bases, with 18 bases between them. The CDR3 is CASSLTTPPTWGEQYF. The CDR3 DNA sequence: TGTGCCAGCAGCTTAACGACCCCCCCAACTTGGGGCGAGCAGTACTTC.

The chain joins TRBV7-3 to TRBJ2-7, with 10 bases that match TRBD2. The CDR3 sequence is 15 residues long. V lost 5 bases to trimming and J lost 1 base; unmatched junction nucleotides: 5. Germline V gives CDR1 SGHTA, CDR2 FQGTGA. CDR3 sequence: CASSPGLAVSYEQYF. The CDR3 DNA follows: TGTGCCAGCAGCCCCGGACTAGCGGTTTCCTACGAGCAGTACTTC. Using reference TRBV7-3 and TRBJ2-7 for the parts outside the CDR3, the full variable domain is GAGVSQTPSNKVTEKGKYVELRCDPISGHTALYWYRQSLGQGPEFLIYFQGTGAADDSGLPNDRFFAVRPEGSVSTLKIQRTERGDSAVYLCASSPGLAVSYEQYFGPGTRLTVT.

This clone was found once. This sequence joins TRBV7-2 and TRBJ2-5; D remains unclear. The CDR3 consists of 12 residues. Trimming took 3 bases from V and 0 from J, leaving 2 bases between them. Looked up from germline, CDR1 is SGHTA and CDR2 is FQGNSA. The CDR3 region has the DNA TGTGCCAGCAGCTTGAACCAAGAGACCCAGTACTTC. Translating gives CASSLNQETQYF.

The chain is built from TRBV15 and TRBJ1-2; no definite D call. CDR1 and CDR2 (germline): LNHNV, YYDKDF (reference sequence). The CDR3 covers 20 residues. V gave up 9 bases and J gave up 2 bases, with 34 bases separating them. The CDR3 protein is CATIKSALMANSMGNYGYTF. In DNA, the CDR3 is TGTGCCACGATCAAATCTGCCCTAATGGCCAACAGCATGGGGAACTATGGCTACACCTTC.

The rearrangement joins TRBV2 to TRBJ2-7; D not resolved. Trimming stripped 10 bases from V and 3 bases from J, with 22 bases between. Germline V gene lookup returns CDR1 SNHLY and CDR2 FYNNEI. The CDR3 has 15 residues. The CDR3 loop is CATKKGLGTSYEQYF. The CDR3 nucleotides are TGTGCCACCAAAAAGGGTTTAGGAACGAGCTACGAGCAGTACTTC.

The chain employs TRBV9 and TRBJ2-3; perhaps TRBD2 as D (5 bases). Looked up from germline, CDR1 is SGDLS and CDR2 is YYNGEE. Trimming cost V 0 bases and J 3 bases, with 17 bases left between them. This CDR3 is 17 amino acids long. CDR3 sequence: CASSVGSSGIGTDTQYF. The CDR3 region has the DNA TGTGCCAGCAGCGTAGGGTCATCGGGGATCGGAACAGATACGCAGTATTTT.

The chain joins TRBV11-3 to TRBJ2-2, with D possibly matching TRBD1 (6 bases). Deletions cut 3 bases from V and 6 bases from J, with 14 bases between. This CDR3 is 15 amino acids long. The V gene's germline CDR1 is SGHNT and CDR2 YENEEA. The CDR3 sequence is CASSLSHRDAGELFF. The CDR3 DNA sequence: TGTGCCAGCAGCTTGAGCCACAGGGATGCCGGGGAGCTGTTTTTT.

The chain joins TRBV2 to TRBJ2-1; D remains unclear. This CDR3 spans 15 amino acids. Trimming removed 8 bases at V and 0 bases at J, with 14 bases between. The germline V gene has CDR1 SNHLY and CDR2 FYNNEI. CDR3 region: CASEGSASSYNEQFF. The DNA for the CDR3 is TGTGCCAGCGAAGGCAGCGCTAGCTCCTACAATGAGCAGTTCTTC.

This chain connects TRBV5-6 to TRBJ2-2, with D perhaps given as TRBD1 or TRBD2 (5 bases each). Germline V lookup: CDR1 SGHDT, CDR2 YYEEEE. V dropped 1 base and J dropped 2 bases, with 15 bases sitting between them. The CDR3 sequence is 17 residues long. As DNA, the CDR3 is TGTGCCAGCAGCTTGCCGGGACCAGATATAAACACCGGGGAGCTGTTTTTT. Translated, it gives CASSLPGPDINTGELFF.

The rearrangement joins TRBV29-1 to TRBJ2-7; TRBD2 matches at 9 bases. The CDR3 totals 15 residues. Germline lookup yields CDR1 SQVTM and CDR2 ANQGSEA. The trim removed 0 bases at V and 3 bases at J, leaving 6 bases unmatched. The CDR3 spells CSVEDRPSGIYEQYF. DNA of the CDR3: TGCAGCGTTGAAGATCGGCCTAGCGGGATCTACGAGCAGTACTTC.

The J gene is TRBJ1-2, the V gene TRBV4-2; the D gene is possibly TRBD1 (5 bases). CDR3 length equals 16 residues. V lost 1 base and J 8 bases, leaving 20 bases between the germline ends. The germline gives CDR1 LGHNA, CDR2 YNFKEQ. The CDR3 here is CASSQVSYLRGEGYTF. Written as DNA, the CDR3 is TGTGCCAGCAGCCAAGTTTCTTACTTACGGGGGGAAGGCTACACCTTC.

In this sample, this clone turned up once. The chain carries TRBV28 and TRBJ1-4, with D possibly TRBD1 on 6 matching bases. V gave up 8 bases and J gave up 4 bases, with 35 bases separating them. Germline CDR1 reads MDHEN; CDR2 reads SYDVKM. The CDR3 length is 21 residues. In DNA, the CDR3 is TGTGCCAGCCGATCCCCCCTTACACAGGGACGGCTCCCACTTGGTAATGAAAAACTGTTTTTT. Amino acid sequence: CASRSPLTQGRLPLGNEKLFF.

This sequence joins TRBV30 and TRBJ2-6; TRBD2 agrees at 7 bases. V shed 5 bases and J 3 bases; nucleotides not matched to a gene: 10. The CDR3 has 16 amino acids. Per the germline V gene, CDR1 is GTSNPN and CDR2 is SVGIG (reference sequence). CDR3 DNA sequence: TGTGCCTGGTATAAGGGCGGGAGACTTGGGGCCAACGTCCTGACTTTC. Its protein is CAWYKGGRLGANVLTF. The full variable domain, in which reference TRBV30 and TRBJ2-6 provide the parts outside the CDR3, is SQTIHQWPATLVQPVGSPLSLECTVEGTSNPNLYWYRQAAGRGLQLLFYSVGIGQISSEVPQNLSASRPQDRQFILSSKKLLLSDSGFYLCAWYKGGRLGANVLTFGAGSRLTVL.

This clone has more than one count but fewer than ten. V gene TRBV27 combines with J gene TRBJ1-5; D not resolved. The CDR3 spans 14 residues. The ends were cut back, 0 bases at V and 4 bases at J, with 7 bases in the middle. Germline loops: CDR1 MNHEY, CDR2 SMNVEV (reference sequence). The CDR3 loop reads CASSLSWANQPQHF. CDR3 coding DNA: TGTGCCAGCAGTTTATCGTGGGCGAATCAGCCCCAGCATTTT.

The rearrangement uses TRBV6-5 and TRBJ1-1; D may be TRBD1 (6 bases). CDR1 and CDR2 (germline): MNHEY, SVGAGI. V was cut by 2 bases and J by 6 bases, with 10 bases left in between. The CDR3 runs 13 residues. As DNA, the CDR3 is TGTGCCAGCAGTTACAACAGGGAATCTGAAGCTTTCTTT. As protein: CASSYNRESEAFF.

The genes are TRBV28 and TRBJ2-3; possible D gene TRBD1, 6 bases. With 1 base removed from V and 12 bases from J, the gap between germline ends came to 17 bases. Germline CDR1 reads MDHEN; CDR2 reads SYDVKM. There are 14 residues in the CDR3. CDR3 nucleotide sequence: TGTGCCAGCAGTTTATACAGGGAAAGGGAGAGACAGTATTTT. This codes for CASSLYRERERQYF.

The chain uses TRBV28 and TRBJ2-7; 7 positions agree with TRBD2. V lost 5 bases to trimming and J lost 7 bases; unmatched junction nucleotides: 11. There are 14 residues in the CDR3. Germline V gene lookup returns CDR1 MDHEN and CDR2 SYDVKM. The CDR3 nucleotides read TGTGCCAGCAGTCCTGTAGGCTTGGGGGGGGAGCAGTACTTC. Amino acids: CASSPVGLGGEQYF.

The rearrangement joins TRBV19 to TRBJ1-5, with a possible D match to TRBD1 (6 bases). This CDR3 is built from 14 residues. Trimming took 0 bases from V and 9 from J, leaving 12 bases between them. Germline V gene lookup returns CDR1 LNHDA and CDR2 SQIVND (reference sequence). In DNA, the CDR3 is TGTGCCAGTAGTATAGATCTATGGGGGCGGCCCCAGCATTTT. This encodes CASSIDLWGRPQHF.

DNA of the CDR3: TGTGCCAGCAGCCCACAGAGTCTTATAAAGAGTACCCAGTACTTC. Its translation is CASSPQSLIKSTQYF. This chain uses TRBV7-9 with TRBJ2-5; D is unresolved. Germline-derived CDR1 and CDR2 are SEHNR and FQNEAQ (reference sequence). The CDR3 spans 15 residues. Trimming pared 5 bases from V and 8 bases from J, leaving 21 bases between.

The gene calls are TRBV30 and TRBJ2-7; 8 positions agree with TRBD2. V gave up 3 bases and J gave up 4 bases; unmatched junction bases: 8. CDR1 and CDR2 from the germline V gene are GTSNPN and SVGIG (reference sequence). The CDR3 is made up of 14 amino acids. The CDR3 DNA reads TGTGCCTGGAGGGGGGGACTAGAAAATTACGAGCAGTACTTC. Amino acid sequence: CAWRGGLENYEQYF. Variable domain in full (rest from reference TRBV30 and TRBJ2-7): SQTIHQWPATLVQPVGSPLSLECTVEGTSNPNLYWYRQAAGRGLQLLFYSVGIGQISSEVPQNLSASRPQDRQFILSSKKLLLSDSGFYLCAWRGGLENYEQYFGPGTRLTVT.

The rearrangement links TRBV18 to TRBJ1-2; D is unclear. The germline gives CDR1 KGHSH, CDR2 LQKENI. Trimming took off 0 bases at V and 0 bases at J, with 11 bases between the two ends. This CDR3 is 16 amino acids long. The CDR3 loop reads CASSPPTGLANYGYTF. The CDR3 DNA sequence: TGTGCCAGCTCACCACCGACTGGGCTAGCTAACTATGGCTACACCTTC.